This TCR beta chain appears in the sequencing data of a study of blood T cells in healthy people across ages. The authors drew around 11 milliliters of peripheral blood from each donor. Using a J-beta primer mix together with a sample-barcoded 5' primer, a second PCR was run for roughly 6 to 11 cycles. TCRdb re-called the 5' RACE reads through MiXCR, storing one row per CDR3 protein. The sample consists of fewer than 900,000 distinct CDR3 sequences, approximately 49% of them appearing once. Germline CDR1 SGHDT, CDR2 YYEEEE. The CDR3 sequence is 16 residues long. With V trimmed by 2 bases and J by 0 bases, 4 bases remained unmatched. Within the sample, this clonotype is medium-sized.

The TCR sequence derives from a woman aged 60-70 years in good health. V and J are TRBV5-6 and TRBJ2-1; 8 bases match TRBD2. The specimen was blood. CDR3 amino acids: CASSFGGGNSYNEQFF. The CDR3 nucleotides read TGTGCCAGCAGCTTCGGGGGGGGAAACTCCTACAATGAGCAGTTCTTC.